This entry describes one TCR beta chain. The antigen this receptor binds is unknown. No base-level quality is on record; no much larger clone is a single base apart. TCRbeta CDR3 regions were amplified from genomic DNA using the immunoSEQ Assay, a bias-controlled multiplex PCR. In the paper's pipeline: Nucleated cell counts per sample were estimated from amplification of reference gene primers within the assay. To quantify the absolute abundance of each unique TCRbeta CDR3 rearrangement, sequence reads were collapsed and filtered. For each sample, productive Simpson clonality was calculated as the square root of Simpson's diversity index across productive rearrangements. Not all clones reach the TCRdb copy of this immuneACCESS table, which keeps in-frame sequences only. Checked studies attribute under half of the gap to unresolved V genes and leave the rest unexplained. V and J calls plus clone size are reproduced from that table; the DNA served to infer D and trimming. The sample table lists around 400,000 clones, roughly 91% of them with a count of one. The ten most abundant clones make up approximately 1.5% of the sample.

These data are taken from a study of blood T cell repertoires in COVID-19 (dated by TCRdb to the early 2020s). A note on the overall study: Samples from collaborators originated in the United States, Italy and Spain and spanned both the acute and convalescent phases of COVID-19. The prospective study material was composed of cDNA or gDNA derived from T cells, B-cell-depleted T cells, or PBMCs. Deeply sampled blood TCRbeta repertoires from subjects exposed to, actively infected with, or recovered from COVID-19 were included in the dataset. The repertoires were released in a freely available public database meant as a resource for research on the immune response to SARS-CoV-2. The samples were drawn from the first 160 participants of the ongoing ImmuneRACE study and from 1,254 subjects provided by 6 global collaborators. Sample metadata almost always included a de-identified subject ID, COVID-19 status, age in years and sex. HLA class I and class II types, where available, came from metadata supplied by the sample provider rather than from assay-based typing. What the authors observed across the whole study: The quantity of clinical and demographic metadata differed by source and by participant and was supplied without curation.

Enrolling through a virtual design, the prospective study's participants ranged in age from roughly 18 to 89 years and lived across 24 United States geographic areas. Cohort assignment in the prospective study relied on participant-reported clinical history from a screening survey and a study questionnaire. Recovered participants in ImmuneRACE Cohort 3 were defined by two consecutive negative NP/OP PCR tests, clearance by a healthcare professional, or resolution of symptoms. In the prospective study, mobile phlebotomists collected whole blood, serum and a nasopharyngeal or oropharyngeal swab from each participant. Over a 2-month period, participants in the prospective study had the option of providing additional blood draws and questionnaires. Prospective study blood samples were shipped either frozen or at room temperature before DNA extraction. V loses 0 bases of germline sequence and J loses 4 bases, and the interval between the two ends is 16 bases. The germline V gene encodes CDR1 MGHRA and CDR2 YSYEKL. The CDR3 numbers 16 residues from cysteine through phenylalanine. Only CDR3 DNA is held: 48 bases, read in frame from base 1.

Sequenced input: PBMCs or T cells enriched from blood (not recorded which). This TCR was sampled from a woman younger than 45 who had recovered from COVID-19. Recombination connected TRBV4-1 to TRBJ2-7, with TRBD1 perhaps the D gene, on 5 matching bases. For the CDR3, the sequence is CASSQDLSTDLYEQYF. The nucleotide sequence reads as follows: TGCGCCAGCAGCCAAGATCTTTCGACAGACCTTTACGAGCAGTACTTC.